One sample yielded the 2 T cell receptor beta chains listed below, sequenced in a study of identical twins. TCRdb reprocessed the 5' RACE reads with MiXCR, giving one entry per CDR3 protein. The sample holds 600,000 to 700,000 distinct CDR3 sequences; about 20% are singletons and the top ten take about 4.3%. These data were likewise used in another study, on T cells expressing NK-cell markers.

The specimen was PBMCs. All receptors come from a woman between 18 and 29 years old in good health.

This clonotype was observed a handful of times. The rearrangement joins TRBV6-2 or TRBV6-3 to TRBJ2-3; possibly TRBD2 for D (6 bases). V gave up 6 bases and J gave up 3 bases, with 19 bases separating them. The CDR3 consists of 16 residues. Germline V CDR1 and CDR2: MNHEY, SVGEGT. CDR3 sequence reads: CASSSLYARGTDTQYF. As DNA, the CDR3 is TGTGCCAGCAGCTCCCTATACGCCCGGGGGACAGATACGCAGTATTTT.

This clonotype was found a few times. The J gene is TRBJ2-7, the V gene TRBV5-1; 7 nucleotides line up with TRBD1. The ends lost 5 bases at V and 2 bases at J; junction bases unmatched: 4. The CDR3 totals 13 residues. Germline lookup yields CDR1 SGHRS and CDR2 YFSETQ. The CDR3 nucleotides are TGCGCCAGCAGGAGGGACAGAGCCTACGAGCAGTACTTC. Residues: CASRRDRAYEQYF.